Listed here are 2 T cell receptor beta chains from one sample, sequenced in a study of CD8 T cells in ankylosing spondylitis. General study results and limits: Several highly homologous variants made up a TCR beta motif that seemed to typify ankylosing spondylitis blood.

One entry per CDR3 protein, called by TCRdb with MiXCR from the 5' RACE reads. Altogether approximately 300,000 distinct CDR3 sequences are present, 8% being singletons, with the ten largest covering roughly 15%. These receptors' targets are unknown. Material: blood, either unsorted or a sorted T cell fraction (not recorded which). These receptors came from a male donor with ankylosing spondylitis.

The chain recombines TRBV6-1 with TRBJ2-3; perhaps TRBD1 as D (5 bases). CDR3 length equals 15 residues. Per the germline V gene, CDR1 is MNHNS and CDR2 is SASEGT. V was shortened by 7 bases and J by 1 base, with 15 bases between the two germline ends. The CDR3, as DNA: TGTGCCAGCACCCAACAGGATCCTCGCACAGATACGCAGTATTTT. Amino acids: CASTQQDPRTDTQYF.

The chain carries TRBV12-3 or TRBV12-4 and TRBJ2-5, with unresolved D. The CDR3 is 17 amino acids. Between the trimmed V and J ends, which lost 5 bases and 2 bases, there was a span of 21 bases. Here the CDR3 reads CASSLNLIVPQQETQYF. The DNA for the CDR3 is TGTGCCAGCAGTCTCAACCTAATTGTACCACAGCAAGAGACCCAGTACTTC.